The present entry profiles one TCR beta chain with its context. This specimen comes from a study of T cell responses to AZD1222 COVID-19 vaccine. TCRdb's copy holds only in-frame clones and misses some; the assay was immunoSEQ multiplex PCR. The sample has 180,000 or so clones, about 91% seen once; the top ten hold approximately 1.3%. Germline CDR1 is MDHEN and CDR2 is SYDVKM. V was pared by 5 bases and J by 5 bases, with 2 bases of the junction left unmatched. This CDR3 has 12 amino acids. The specimen comprised peripheral blood, sampled 28 days after the second AZD1222 dose. The source of this sequence is an adult who received the AZD1222 COVID-19 vaccine. The chain recombines TRBV28 with TRBJ2-5; 7 bases align to TRBD1. This CDR3 reads CASSRGRETQYF. The CDR3 DNA follows: TGTGCCAGCAGTAGGGGGCGGGAGACCCAGTACTTC.